This entry concerns a single T cell receptor (beta chain). Seattle participants joined during active infection and were tracked over time. Authors' data handling: Nucleated cell number was recorded as an estimate derived from reference gene primer amplification. Assay: immunoSEQ multiplex PCR; the TCRdb copy retains only in-frame clones and omits some. Clone size and the V and J calls come from that table; the DNA yielded D and trimming. The data contain 200,000 to 250,000 clones, about 87% of them singletons. The data were obtained in a study of blood T cell repertoires in COVID-19. Study overall: The study drew acute and convalescent COVID-19 samples from the United States, Italy and Spain.

Germline V CDR1 and CDR2: KGHDR, SFDVKD. V trimming: 3 bases; J trimming: 9 bases; junction bases outside the gene matches: 8. This CDR3 is built from 15 residues. This receptor was taken from a young man with COVID-19, enrolled during active disease. The chain couples TRBV24-1 to TRBJ2-1, with 9 positions matching TRBD1. Material for sequencing was peripheral blood. The CDR3 DNA is TGTGCCACCAGTGATGTGGTTACAGGGGGCAGTGAGCAGTTCTTC. Its translation: CATSDVVTGGSEQFF.